The 16 T cell receptor beta chains below come from one sample, sequenced in a study of identical twins. TCRdb fed the 5' RACE reads into MiXCR, producing one record per CDR3 protein. The table lists about 100,000 distinct CDR3 sequences, 5.9% of them singletons, with 10% to 15% in the top ten. Sequencing input: memory T cells sorted from blood. The receptors were sampled from a woman aged 50 to 60 in good health.

The chain links TRBV2 to TRBJ2-7; D is possibly TRBD2 (6 bases). V was clipped by 6 bases and J by 6 bases, with 15 bases between them. This CDR3 is built from 13 residues. The V gene's germline CDR1 is SNHLY and CDR2 FYNNEI. As DNA, the CDR3 is TGTGCCAGCAGCCCGGAGGGATTCGGCGAGCAGTACTTC. Translating gives CASSPEGFGEQYF.

There are many counts of this clonotype. The V and J genes are TRBV12-3 or TRBV12-4 and TRBJ2-3; 9 nucleotides align to TRBD1. V was pared by 4 bases and J by 4 bases, with 9 bases of the junction left unmatched. This CDR3 is built from 16 residues. The CDR3 sequence is CASSSRGGQGSDTQYF. Here the CDR3 DNA reads TGTGCCAGCAGTTCACGGGGAGGACAGGGGTCAGATACGCAGTATTTT.

This clonotype came up a few times. The CDR3 DNA reads TGTGCCAGTAGCCCAACCTTTGGCACAGATACGCAGTATTTT. It specifies CASSPTFGTDTQYF. The chain joins TRBV19 to TRBJ2-3; D is undetermined. The CDR3 sequence is 14 residues long. CDR1 LNHDA and CDR2 SQIVND come from the germline V gene (reference sequence). V lost 6 bases to trimming and J lost 1 base, with 11 bases between them.

This clonotype occurred many times. The chain combines TRBV30 with TRBJ2-3; 10 nucleotides agree with TRBD2. CDR3 length equals 16 residues. Germline-derived CDR1 and CDR2 are GTSNPN and SVGIG (reference sequence). V dropped 3 bases and J dropped 3; count of bases not matched to a gene: 9. Written as DNA, the CDR3 is TGTGCCTGGAGCGTGGGGGCTAGCGGGAGTACAGATACGCAGTATTTT. It codes for CAWSVGASGSTDTQYF.

This clonotype showed up many times. This chain joins TRBV20-1 and TRBJ2-5; D may be TRBD2 (6 bases). V was shortened by 5 bases and J by 2 bases, with 15 bases between the two germline ends. Germline CDR1 and CDR2: DFQATT and SNEGSKA (reference sequence). The CDR3 is 14 amino acids. CDR3 region: CSASRRGGQETQYF. The CDR3 DNA is TGCAGTGCTTCCAGGCGTGGGGGGCAAGAGACCCAGTACTTC.

This clonotype was seen a handful of times. The V call is TRBV3-1, the J call TRBJ2-7; TRBD1 aligns across 8 bases. There are 15 residues in the CDR3. Germline trimming cut 5 bases from V and 4 bases from J; bases unmatched to any gene: 10. Germline V gene sequence: CDR1 LGHDT, CDR2 YNNKEL (reference sequence). CDR3 region: CASSVRGQGKYEQYF. CDR3 DNA sequence: TGTGCCAGCAGCGTCCGTGGACAGGGAAAGTACGAGCAGTACTTC.

This clonotype came up many times. The gene calls are TRBV28 and TRBJ2-2; no clear D. The CDR3 loop spans 14 amino acids. V dropped 8 bases and J dropped 1 base, with 11 bases sitting between them. Germline-derived CDR1 and CDR2 are MDHEN and SYDVKM. In DNA, the CDR3 is TGTGCCAGCTCGAACTACGAGAACACCGGGGAGCTGTTTTTT. Residues: CASSNYENTGELFF. Based on the CDR3 plus reference TRBV28 and TRBJ2-2, the full variable domain is DVKVTQSSRYLVKRTGEKVFLECVQDMDHENMFWYRQDPGLGLRLIYFSYDVKMKEKGDIPEGYSVSREKKERFSLILESASTNQTSMYLCASSNYENTGELFFGEGSRLTVL.

This clonotype has more than one count but fewer than ten. The V and J genes are TRBV5-1 and TRBJ2-2, with a weak D call TRBD1 (6 bases). The V end was cut by 0 bases, the J end by 5 bases, with 11 bases between. This CDR3 contains 15 residues. Germline CDR1 and CDR2: SGHRS and YFSETQ. The CDR3 DNA reads as TGCGCCAGCAGCTTGGGACAGGTGAAGACCGGGGAGCTGTTTTTT. It encodes CASSLGQVKTGELFF.

This clonotype has ten or more counts. J is TRBJ1-6 and V is TRBV20-1; perhaps TRBD1 as D (5 bases). This CDR3 is 18 amino acids long. Germline V gives CDR1 DFQATT, CDR2 SNEGSKA (reference sequence). The V gene lost 4 bases and the J gene lost 9 bases, with 28 bases spanning the gap. CDR3 bases: TGCAGTGCTACCTCGATACGGCAGGGCGACAATAGTGGTTCACCCCTCCACTTT. It translates to CSATSIRQGDNSGSPLHF.

This clonotype was observed a handful of times. The rearrangement links TRBV23-1 to TRBJ2-7; D gene ambiguous. TRBV23-1 is an ORF, with its function uncertain. The CDR3 spans 14 residues. Trimming took off 9 bases at V and 7 bases at J, with 22 bases between the two ends. CDR3 in amino acids: CARSAPGPEGEQYV. CDR3 sequence (DNA): TGCGCCAGGTCAGCCCCGGGTCCGGAAGGGGAGCAGTACGTC.

This clonotype was observed a handful of times. The chain employs TRBV7-9 and TRBJ1-2, with D possibly TRBD1 on 5 matching bases. The CDR3 totals 14 residues. Trimming stripped 2 bases from V and 8 bases from J, with 15 bases between. The V gene's germline CDR1 is SEHNR and CDR2 FQNEAQ (reference sequence). CDR3 loop: CASSLSGDFRGYTF. The CDR3 region has the DNA TGTGCCAGCAGCTTATCCGGGGACTTCCGAGGCTACACCTTC.

This clonotype has a count of ten or more. The chain carries TRBV6-1 and TRBJ1-3, with D uncertain. With 2 bases removed from V and 0 bases from J, the gap between germline ends came to 11 bases. CDR1 and CDR2 (germline): MNHNS, SASEGT. The CDR3 is 16 amino acids. For the CDR3, the DNA is TGTGCCAGCAGTGAATCTTTGGGCGCCTCTGGAAACACCATATATTTT. It yields the protein CASSESLGASGNTIYF.

The CDR3 DNA reads TGTGCCAGCAGTTTTCACCCAGCGCAGGATACGCAGTATTTT. This gives the protein CASSFHPAQDTQYF. This chain joins TRBV12-3 or TRBV12-4 and TRBJ2-3, with unresolved D. The CDR3 consists of 14 residues. Trimming stripped 3 bases from V and 6 bases from J, with 13 bases between.

This clonotype was picked up many times. The chain is built from TRBV24-1 and TRBJ2-1; the match to TRBD2 covers 10 bases. Germline assignment: CDR1 KGHDR and CDR2 SFDVKD. There are 16 residues in the CDR3. V lost 4 bases, J lost 8 bases, and 10 bases stayed unmatched. The CDR3 is CATSDPGLAKFDEQFF. The CDR3 DNA sequence: TGTGCCACCAGTGACCCGGGACTAGCGAAGTTCGATGAGCAGTTCTTC.

This clonotype was detected many times. The chain joins TRBV20-1 to TRBJ2-4; D possibly uses TRBD1 or TRBD2 (5 bases each). The ends were cut back, 2 bases at V and 8 bases at J, with 16 bases in the middle. Germline V gene lookup returns CDR1 DFQATT and CDR2 SNEGSKA (reference sequence). The CDR3 totals 14 residues. The DNA for the CDR3 is TGCAGTGCTAGAAGCGGAGGTGTCAGGGACATTCAGTACTTC. As protein: CSARSGGVRDIQYF.

V gene TRBV7-2 combines with J gene TRBJ2-7, with no clear D. V lost 6 bases and J 0 bases, leaving 15 bases between the germline ends. The CDR3 has 15 residues. Looked up from germline, CDR1 is SGHTA and CDR2 is FQGNSA. The CDR3 DNA reads TGTGCCAGCAGTAGAGGCGGCCAGAGCTCCTACGAGCAGTACTTC. Its protein is CASSRGGQSSYEQYF.